The 29 T cell receptor beta chains presented below share a single source sample, sequenced in a study of shared clonotypes between healthy human individuals. The data were produced by immunoSEQ multiplex PCR, yet TCRdb's version contains in-frame clones alone and is incomplete. This sample has roughly 2 million clones; approximately 94% occur once, and the top ten carry more than 0.1%. The sequenced sample was naive CD4+ T cells sorted from blood. Subset in this sample: CD45RA+ positively selected. The receptors originated from a man aged 18 to 35 in good health.

The chain uses TRBV18 and TRBJ2-7; D is possibly TRBD2 (6 bases). Trimming left V 0 bases short and J 7 bases short, with 16 bases between. CDR3 size: 15 residues. Germline values: CDR1 KGHSH, CDR2 LQKENI. CDR3 sequence (DNA): TGTGCCAGCTCACCACCCCCGGCTAGCGCAAGAGAGCAGTACTTC. This codes for CASSPPPASAREQYF.

The CDR3 protein is CASESYEQYF. The CDR3 bases are TGTGCCAGCGAAAGCTACGAGCAGTACTTC. The chain couples TRBV6-1 to TRBJ2-7, with D uncertain. The germline CDR1 and CDR2 sequences are MNHNS and SASEGT. Trimming pared 8 bases from V and 3 bases from J, leaving 5 bases between. The CDR3 is 10 residues long.

The chain is built from TRBV4-1 and TRBJ2-2; 8 bases map to TRBD1. V shed 1 base, J shed 10 bases, and the junction held 11 bases outside the gene matches. The CDR3 has 16 amino acids. Looked up from germline, CDR1 is MGHRA and CDR2 is YSYEKL. CDR3 bases: TGCGCCAGCAGCCAAGGGCGACAGGGGTTCTTTCAGGAGCTGTTTTTT. Protein product: CASSQGRQGFFQELFF.

The chain recombines TRBV5-6 with TRBJ1-5; tentatively, D is TRBD1 (5 bases). This CDR3 is 14 amino acids long. The germline V gene has CDR1 SGHDT and CDR2 YYEEEE. V was pared by 2 bases and J by 2 bases, with 8 bases between. The CDR3 sequence is CASSLATGNQPQHF. The CDR3 coding sequence is TGTGCCAGCAGCTTAGCGACAGGCAATCAGCCCCAGCATTTT.

Concerning this clone: At the DNA level, this CDR3 is encoded by other sequences in the same sample as well. The genes are TRBV2 and TRBJ1-5, with TRBD1 matching over 9 bases. The V gene end was trimmed by 9 bases and the J gene end by 4 bases; junction bases not matched to a gene: 7. The CDR3 consists of 14 residues. Germline CDR1 SNHLY, CDR2 FYNNEI. Here the CDR3 reads CASSGTGINQPQHF. The CDR3 bases are TGTGCCAGTTCCGGGACAGGGATAAATCAGCCCCAGCATTTT.

J is TRBJ1-6 and V is TRBV19, with a weak D call TRBD1 (5 bases). The CDR3 runs 15 residues. Germline V lookup: CDR1 LNHDA, CDR2 SQIVND (reference sequence). V was pared by 5 bases and J by 7 bases, with 15 bases between. The CDR3 region is CASSPPGLRNSPLHF. The CDR3 coding sequence is TGTGCCAGTAGTCCCCCGGGACTGAGAAATTCACCCCTCCACTTT.

The CDR3 spells CASSGVTHTDTQYF. As DNA, the CDR3 is TGTGCCAGCAGTGGAGTTACCCACACAGATACGCAGTATTTT. The V gene is TRBV2, the J gene TRBJ2-3, with no clear D. V lost 4 bases and J lost 2, with 10 bases in between. The V gene's germline CDR1 is SNHLY and CDR2 FYNNEI. The CDR3 consists of 14 residues.

The rearrangement links TRBV2 to TRBJ2-7, with no clear D. The ends were cut back, 7 bases at V and 6 bases at J, with 16 bases in the middle. CDR1 SNHLY and CDR2 FYNNEI come from the germline V gene. The CDR3 sequence is 13 residues long. The CDR3, as DNA: TGTGCCAGCATTCGGGTATCCCCCTTCGAGCAGTACTTC. This encodes CASIRVSPFEQYF.

In its sample, this clone was seen a few times. The V gene is TRBV7-9, the J gene TRBJ1-3; the D gene is possibly TRBD1 (5 bases). The CDR3 totals 16 residues. V was shortened by 2 bases and J by 0 bases, with 11 bases between the two germline ends. Germline V gives CDR1 SEHNR, CDR2 FQNEAQ (reference sequence). The CDR3 DNA sequence: TGTGCCAGCAGCTTAAGCACAGGCAACTCTGGAAACACCATATATTTT. This gives the protein CASSLSTGNSGNTIYF.

This clone was seen a single time. The V and J genes are TRBV28 and TRBJ1-5; TRBD1 aligns across 9 bases. V lost 6 bases and J lost 3; bases outside the gene matches: 9. CDR1 is MDHEN, CDR2 SYDVKM, per germline. CDR3 length: 16 residues. CDR3 protein: CASRLATGGDNQPQHF. For the CDR3, the DNA is TGTGCCAGCAGGCTGGCCACAGGGGGCGACAATCAGCCCCAGCATTTT.

This clone turned up a few times. Other DNA sequences of this sample code for an identical CDR3. The chain employs TRBV4-3 and TRBJ2-3; D gene uncertain. The CDR3 is 13 amino acids. The germline V gene has CDR1 LGHNA and CDR2 YSLEER. Trimming removed 4 bases at V and 0 bases at J, with 5 bases between. CDR3: CASSPTSTDTQYF. The CDR3 coding sequence is TGCGCCAGCAGCCCGACCAGCACAGATACGCAGTATTTT.

Points on this clone: Other DNA variants within this sample encode the same CDR3. The rearrangement links TRBV28 to TRBJ1-6, with 7 bases fitting TRBD1. CDR3 length equals 14 residues. The V segment lost 7 bases and the J segment 7 bases; nucleotides outside the gene matches: 7. Germline values: CDR1 MDHEN, CDR2 SYDVKM. CDR3 protein: CASTSGTANSPLHF. CDR3 DNA: TGTGCCAGCACTTCCGGGACAGCAAATTCACCCCTCCACTTT.

The genes are TRBV6-5 and TRBJ2-2, with unresolved D. Looked up from germline, CDR1 is MNHEY and CDR2 is SVGAGI. The CDR3 sequence is 13 residues long. V lost 3 bases and J 6 bases, leaving 8 bases between the germline ends. Written as DNA, the CDR3 is TGTGCCAGCAGTTATATAAGGGCCGGGGAGCTGTTTTTT. Residues: CASSYIRAGELFF.

The V call is TRBV27, the J call TRBJ1-6; D is perhaps TRBD1 (5 bases). The germline V gene has CDR1 MNHEY and CDR2 SMNVEV (reference sequence). The CDR3 covers 15 residues. V was trimmed by 2 bases and J by 7 bases, leaving 12 bases between them. The CDR3 spells CASSLEGLLNSPLHF. CDR3 coding DNA: TGTGCCAGCAGTTTAGAGGGACTCCTAAATTCACCCCTCCACTTT.

The rearrangement uses TRBV6-6 and TRBJ2-3; D is uncertain. Deletions cut 4 bases from V and 2 bases from J, with 10 bases between. Germline V gene data show CDR1 as MNHNY and CDR2 as SVGAGI (reference sequence). The CDR3 spans 14 residues. The CDR3 region is CASSSGTNTDTQYF. The CDR3 nucleotides read TGTGCCAGCAGTTCAGGTACCAACACAGATACGCAGTATTTT.

This chain connects TRBV6-1 to TRBJ1-5, with 9 bases aligning to TRBD1. CDR1 and CDR2 from the germline V gene are MNHNS and SASEGT. CDR3 length: 15 amino acids. The V segment lost 5 bases and the J segment 5 bases; nucleotides outside the gene matches: 7. In DNA form, the CDR3 reads TGTGCCAGCAGTTCGAAGGACAGGGGAGATCAGCCCCAGCATTTT. This encodes CASSSKDRGDQPQHF.

This clone was seen a few times. The sample holds other DNA sequences that translate to the same CDR3. V is TRBV6-5 and J is TRBJ1-1; D remains ambiguous. The CDR3 is made up of 13 amino acids. Germline CDR1 and CDR2: MNHEY and SVGAGI. The V end lost 6 bases, the J end lost 0 bases, and 8 bases lay between the germline ends. The CDR3 DNA sequence: TGTGCCAGCAGCCGGACGGTGAACACTGAAGCTTTCTTT. This encodes CASSRTVNTEAFF.

The chain is built from TRBV5-4 and TRBJ1-2; D might be TRBD1 (6 bases). The ends were cut back, 4 bases at V and 7 bases at J, with 17 bases in the middle. CDR3 length: 14 amino acids. Germline V gene lookup returns CDR1 SGHNT and CDR2 YYREEE (reference sequence). The DNA of the CDR3 is TGTGCCAGCAGCACCGAGAGGGTGGGGGCTGGCTACACCTTC. Its translation: CASSTERVGAGYTF.

The rearrangement joins TRBV18 to TRBJ2-3; 7 bases fit TRBD1. The CDR3 runs 15 residues. Germline-derived CDR1 and CDR2 are KGHSH and LQKENI. The junction had 5 bases not matched to a gene; V was cut back by 3 bases and J by 2 bases. The CDR3 DNA reads as TGTGCCAGCTCACCGTCGGGACAGCTCACAGATACGCAGTATTTT. This sequence encodes CASSPSGQLTDTQYF.

V gene TRBV2 combines with J gene TRBJ2-1; 8 bases agree with TRBD1. Trimming removed 0 bases from V and 6 bases from J; junction bases left unmatched: 4. CDR3 length: 15 amino acids. In germline, CDR1 is SNHLY, CDR2 FYNNEI. CDR3 bases: TGTGCCAGCAGTGAAGCGATACAGGGGGGCAATGAGCAGTTCTTC. It translates to CASSEAIQGGNEQFF.

The sample holds one count of this clone. The chain recombines TRBV5-1 with TRBJ2-7; 11 bases line up with TRBD1. Per germline, CDR1 SGHRS and CDR2 YFSETQ. The length of the CDR3 is 17 residues. The V segment lost 4 bases and the J segment 1 base; nucleotides outside the gene matches: 10. The CDR3 DNA is TGCGCCAGCAGCCCCCGTTCGGGACAGGGGGTTTCCTACGAGCAGTACTTC. It codes for CASSPRSGQGVSYEQYF.

J is TRBJ2-5 and V is TRBV10-3; possible D gene TRBD1, 6 bases. CDR1 ENHRY and CDR2 SYGVKD come from the germline V gene. Trimming removed 3 bases at V and 2 bases at J, with 10 bases between. The CDR3 totals 14 residues. CDR3 coding DNA: TGTGCCATCAGTGAACAGGGTTGGCAAGAGACCCAGTACTTC. Protein: CAISEQGWQETQYF.

The rearrangement joins TRBV6-1 to TRBJ2-3; no firm D call. CDR3 length: 15 residues. V gave up 2 bases and J gave up 1 base, with 10 bases separating them. The germline gives CDR1 MNHNS, CDR2 SASEGT. CDR3 sequence: CASSELGSRTDTQYF. In DNA, the CDR3 is TGTGCCAGCAGTGAACTGGGCAGCCGCACAGATACGCAGTATTTT.

The gene calls are TRBV4-1 and TRBJ2-1; the match to TRBD2 covers 11 bases. V trimming: 3 bases; J trimming: 5 bases; junction bases outside the gene matches: 18. CDR3 size: 20 residues. Germline CDR1 is MGHRA and CDR2 is YSYEKL. The CDR3 DNA follows: TGCGCCAGCAGCCAGGAGGGTAGCGGGGGGGGCCGACTAGAGGACAATGAGCAGTTCTTC. Residues: CASSQEGSGGGRLEDNEQFF.

The chain uses TRBV11-2 and TRBJ2-7; D is uncertain. Germline V lookup: CDR1 SGHAT, CDR2 FQNNGV. This CDR3 region has 13 residues. Between the trimmed V and J ends, which lost 4 bases and 5 bases, there was a span of 12 bases. The CDR3 DNA reads TGTGCCAGCAGCTCTCTAAAGAGTAACGAGCAGTACTTC. Its protein product is CASSSLKSNEQYF. Full variable domain (outside the CDR3, taken from reference TRBV11-2 and TRBJ2-7): EAGVAQSPRYKIIEKRQSVAFWCNPISGHATLYWYQQILGQGPKLLIQFQNNGVVDDSQLPKDRFSAERLKGVDSTLKIQPAKLEDSAVYLCASSSLKSNEQYFGPGTRLTVT.

The genes are TRBV7-8 and TRBJ2-1; 13 nucleotides match TRBD2. Germline V gives CDR1 SGHVS, CDR2 FQNEAQ. The CDR3 spans 14 residues. V dropped 5 bases and J dropped 11; count of bases not matched to a gene: 6. CDR3 in DNA: TGTGCCAGCAGCCCCATGACTAGCGGGGGGAAGCAGTTCTTC. This sequence encodes CASSPMTSGGKQFF.

The rearrangement uses TRBV4-1 and TRBJ2-3; D is possibly TRBD1 or TRBD2 (5 bases each). Between the trimmed V and J ends, which lost 2 bases and 2 bases, there was a span of 29 bases. Germline CDR1 reads MGHRA; CDR2 reads YSYEKL. CDR3 length equals 21 residues. The CDR3 DNA sequence: TGCGCCAGCAGCCAACACAGAACCTACCGGGACCACCAAGCATACACAGATACGCAGTATTTT. Its translation is CASSQHRTYRDHQAYTDTQYF.

V and J are TRBV4-1 and TRBJ2-2; D could derive from TRBD1 or TRBD2 (5 bases each). Germline V gene data show CDR1 as MGHRA and CDR2 as YSYEKL. Trimming removed 8 bases from V and 6 bases from J, with 22 bases in between. The CDR3 runs 16 residues. The CDR3 loop reads CASDRGGVGDAGELFF. The CDR3 DNA follows: TGCGCCAGCGACCGAGGTGGCGTCGGGGACGCCGGGGAGCTGTTTTTT.

This rearrangement joins TRBV28 to TRBJ2-7; D not resolved. Germline CDR1 and CDR2: MDHEN and SYDVKM. The CDR3 sequence is 14 residues long. The V end was cut by 7 bases, the J end by 3 bases, with 16 bases between. The CDR3 nucleotides read TGTGCCAGCATGTCCCGCGCCACATACTACGAGCAGTACTTC. Its protein is CASMSRATYYEQYF.